This T cell receptor (beta chain) comes out of a study of cytomegalovirus exposure and HLA in healthy donors. This clone has more than one count but fewer than ten. The PCR had 60 Vbeta and 13 Jbeta primers. TCRdb's table, derived via immunoSEQ multiplex PCR, lists solely in-frame clones and lacks some. Of 100,000 to 150,000 clones in the sample, 81% were seen once. Donors likely had unrecorded immune exposures despite being nominally healthy when sampled. Sequencing was carried out using PBMCs. The sequence was obtained from a man younger than 35 in good health and CMV-seropositive.

CDR3 coding DNA: TGTGCCAGCAGTTTCAACAGGGACTATGGCTACACCTTC. It encodes CASSFNRDYGYTF. The chain recombines TRBV27 with TRBJ1-2; D is possibly TRBD1 (6 bases). The CDR3 is made up of 13 amino acids. Trimming removed 3 bases from V and 3 bases from J, with 8 bases in between. Germline values: CDR1 MNHEY, CDR2 SMNVEV (reference sequence).